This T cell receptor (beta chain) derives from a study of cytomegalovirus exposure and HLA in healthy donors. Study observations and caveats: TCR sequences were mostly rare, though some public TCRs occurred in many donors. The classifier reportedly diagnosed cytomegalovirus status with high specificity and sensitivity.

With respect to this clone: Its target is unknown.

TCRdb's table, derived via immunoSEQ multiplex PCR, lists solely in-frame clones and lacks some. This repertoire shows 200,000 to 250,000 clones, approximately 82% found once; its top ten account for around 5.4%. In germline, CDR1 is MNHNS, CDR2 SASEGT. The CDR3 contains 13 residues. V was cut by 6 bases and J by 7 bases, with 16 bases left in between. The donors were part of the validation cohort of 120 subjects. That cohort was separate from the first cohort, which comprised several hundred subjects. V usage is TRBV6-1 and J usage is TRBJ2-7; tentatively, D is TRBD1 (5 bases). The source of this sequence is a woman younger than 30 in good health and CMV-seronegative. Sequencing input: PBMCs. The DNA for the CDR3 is TGTGCCAGCAGCGTGGACATTTCCCAAGAGCAGTACTTC. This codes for CASSVDISQEQYF.